Listed here are 11 T cell receptor beta chains from one sample, sequenced in a study of blood T cell repertoires in COVID-19. TCRdb's table, derived via immunoSEQ multiplex PCR, lists solely in-frame clones and lacks some. This sample has 45,000 to 60,000 clones, with roughly 83% found just once. The sample was peripheral blood. The receptors stem from a human donor in a cohort sampled during active COVID-19.

V usage is TRBV7-2 and J usage is TRBJ2-7; a weak D match, TRBD1 (5 bases). Between the trimmed V and J ends, which lost 3 bases and 2 bases, there was a span of 11 bases. Germline V lookup: CDR1 SGHTA, CDR2 FQGNSA. This CDR3 has 14 residues. CDR3 sequence reads: CASSFQAGTYEQYF. The CDR3 coding sequence is TGTGCCAGCAGCTTTCAAGCAGGGACCTACGAGCAGTACTTC.

This clone is a singleton in its sample. The CDR3 reads CASTGRFRMNTEAFF. As DNA, the CDR3 is TGTGCCAGTACAGGGCGATTTCGGATGAACACTGAAGCTTTCTTT. The J gene is TRBJ1-1, the V gene TRBV19, with a tentative D call TRBD1 (5 bases). CDR3 length: 15 residues. Trimming removed 7 bases at V and 0 bases at J, with 15 bases between. The V gene's germline CDR1 is LNHDA and CDR2 SQIVND (reference sequence).

This chain links TRBV6-5 with TRBJ1-1, with 8 bases lining up with TRBD1. Germline V gene sequence: CDR1 MNHEY, CDR2 SVGAGI. There are 14 residues in the CDR3. Unmatched junction bases numbered 2, after V lost 5 bases and J lost 0 bases. The CDR3 spells CASSRTGLNTEAFF. DNA of the CDR3: TGTGCCAGCAGTAGGACAGGGCTGAACACTGAAGCTTTCTTT.

This chain connects TRBV7-2 to TRBJ2-2; tentative D call: TRBD1 (5 bases). The CDR3 length is 14 residues. V was pared by 2 bases and J by 6 bases, with 10 bases between. Per germline, CDR1 SGHTA and CDR2 FQGNSA. The CDR3 nucleotides are TGTGCCAGCAGCTTACTCGCAGGGTCCGGGGAGCTGTTTTTT. Translation: CASSLLAGSGELFF.

The chain combines TRBV18 with TRBJ2-7; TRBD1 agrees at 9 bases. This CDR3 has 15 amino acids. With 5 bases clipped from V and 0 bases from J, the junction kept 5 bases outside the gene matches. CDR1 and CDR2 (germline): KGHSH, LQKENI. The CDR3 spells CASSYDRGSSYEQYF. CDR3 in DNA: TGTGCCAGCTCATATGACAGGGGGTCCTCCTACGAGCAGTACTTC. The full variable domain, rest sourced from reference TRBV18 and TRBJ2-7, is NAGVMQNPRHLVRRRGQEARLRCSPMKGHSHVYWYRQLPEEGLKFMVYLQKENIIDESGMPKERFSAEFPKEGPSILRIQQVVRGDSAAYFCASSYDRGSSYEQYFGPGTRLTVT.

The chain couples TRBV4-1 to TRBJ1-5; perhaps TRBD1 as D (5 bases). This CDR3 comprises 16 residues. Germline V gives CDR1 MGHRA, CDR2 YSYEKL. The V end was cut by 0 bases, the J end by 2 bases, with 11 bases between. The CDR3, as DNA: TGCGCCAGCAGCCAAGAGGGGGGATGGGGCAATCAGCCCCAGCATTTT. It specifies CASSQEGGWGNQPQHF.

CDR3 amino acids: CASSLNLRTGILEGYTF. The CDR3, as DNA: TGCGCCAGCAGCTTGAATCTCAGGACAGGGATTCTCGAGGGCTACACCTTC. V is TRBV5-1 and J is TRBJ1-2, with 8 bases aligning to TRBD1. This CDR3 comprises 17 residues. J gave up 8 bases and V 1 base, and 16 bases lay outside the gene matches. CDR1 SGHRS and CDR2 YFSETQ come from the germline V gene.

The V call is TRBV3-1 (or the pseudogene TRBV3-2), the J call TRBJ1-1; perhaps TRBD1 as D (6 bases). Trimming removed 1 base from V and 11 bases from J, with 20 bases in between. CDR3 length: 15 residues. From germline, CDR1 is LGHDT and CDR2 YNNKEL (reference sequence). The CDR3 region has the DNA TGTGCCAGCAGCCAAGCGCTGGGGGCGCGAGGTAAGGCTTTCTTT. Translating gives CASSQALGARGKAFF.

This chain uses TRBV30 with TRBJ2-7; 9 bases fit TRBD2. This CDR3 is 13 amino acids long. V trimming: 8 bases; J trimming: 6 bases; junction bases outside the gene matches: 11. Germline V gene data show CDR1 as GTSNPN and CDR2 as SVGIG (reference sequence). The CDR3 is CAAPRASGVEQYF. The CDR3 DNA sequence: TGTGCCGCCCCTCGGGCTAGCGGGGTCGAGCAGTACTTC. Drawing the rest from reference TRBV30 and TRBJ2-7, the complete variable domain is SQTIHQWPATLVQPVGSPLSLECTVEGTSNPNLYWYRQAAGRGLQLLFYSVGIGQISSEVPQNLSASRPQDRQFILSSKKLLLSDSGFYLCAAPRASGVEQYFGPGTRLTVT.

The chain employs TRBV6-6 and TRBJ1-2, with D perhaps matching TRBD1 (6 bases). The CDR3 extends over 14 amino acids. Germline values: CDR1 MNHNY, CDR2 SVGAGI (reference sequence). V dropped 5 bases and J dropped 4 bases, with 14 bases sitting between them. CDR3 residues: CASSLQGFVYGYTF. CDR3 sequence (DNA): TGTGCCAGCAGTCTACAGGGTTTTGTCTATGGCTACACCTTC.

The J gene is TRBJ2-7, the V gene TRBV7-9, with 10 bases fitting TRBD1. Germline V gene sequence: CDR1 SEHNR, CDR2 FQNEAQ (reference sequence). CDR3 length: 15 residues. V was clipped by 4 bases and J by 4 bases; unmatched bases: 7. CDR3 in amino acids: CASSSRDRGVYEQYF. CDR3 nucleotides: TGTGCCAGCAGCTCGAGGGACAGGGGCGTTTACGAGCAGTACTTC.